These 20 T cell receptor beta chains originate from one sample sequenced in a study of blood T cell repertoires in COVID-19. Profiled with immunoSEQ multiplex PCR; TCRdb holds only in-frame clones, not every one. Of fewer than 70,000 clones in the sample, roughly 79% were seen once. What was sequenced was peripheral blood. The receptors here all came from a man in his 60s with acute or convalescent COVID-19.

The V and J genes are TRBV7-2 and TRBJ1-2; weak D call: TRBD1 (5 bases). This CDR3 region has 17 residues. Per germline, CDR1 SGHTA and CDR2 FQGNSA. V gave up 6 bases and J gave up 7 bases, with 27 bases separating them. The DNA for the CDR3 is TGTGCCAGCAGTGCATTTCCGGGGGTCGTAGGTGTTATTGGCTACACCTTC. Translated: CASSAFPGVVGVIGYTF.

This chain uses TRBV7-6 with TRBJ2-7; 12 bases align to TRBD2. The CDR3 covers 16 residues. Germline V lookup: CDR1 SGHVS, CDR2 FNYEAQ. The junction had 14 bases not matched to a gene; V was cut back by 11 bases and J by 3 bases. The CDR3 protein is CASQLEGTSGHYEQYF. As DNA, the CDR3 is TGTGCCTCGCAGCTTGAGGGGACTAGCGGGCACTACGAGCAGTACTTC. Together with reference TRBV7-6 and TRBJ2-7, the CDR3 gives the full variable domain: GAGVSQSPRYKVTKRGQDVALRCDPISGHVSLYWYRQALGQGPEFLTYFNYEAQQDKSGLPNDRFSAERPEGSISTLTIQRTEQRDSAMYRCASQLEGTSGHYEQYFGPGTRLTVT.

This chain connects TRBV30 to TRBJ2-7; 8 bases are shared with TRBD1. This CDR3 spans 13 amino acids. V shed 0 bases, J shed 6 bases, and the junction held 4 bases outside the gene matches. From germline, CDR1 is GTSNPN and CDR2 SVGIG (reference sequence). The CDR3 sequence: CAWSVQGAGEQYF. In nucleotides, the CDR3 is TGTGCCTGGAGTGTTCAGGGGGCAGGCGAGCAGTACTTC.

This clone occurred once. The CDR3 sequence: CASSPGETQYF. In DNA, the CDR3 is TGTGCCAGCAGCCCGGGGGAGACCCAGTACTTC. The V and J genes are TRBV5-8 and TRBJ2-5; TRBD2 is a possible D gene (5 bases). The CDR3 runs 11 residues. CDR1 and CDR2 (germline): SGHTS, YDEGEE. Trimming cost V 4 bases and J 5 bases, with 6 bases left between them.

The V call is TRBV7-9, the J call TRBJ2-1; the match to TRBD1 covers 7 bases. J lost 3 bases, V lost 8 bases, and 7 bases had no gene match. The CDR3 extends over 14 amino acids. Germline CDR1 is SEHNR and CDR2 is FQNEAQ (reference sequence). The CDR3: CASVPTGVYNEQFF. Here the CDR3 DNA reads TGTGCCAGCGTCCCTACAGGGGTCTACAATGAGCAGTTCTTC.

The V and J genes are TRBV5-1 and TRBJ1-2; TRBD1 aligns across 7 bases. Unmatched junction bases numbered 12, after V lost 0 bases and J lost 4 bases. From germline, CDR1 is SGHRS and CDR2 YFSETQ. The CDR3 runs 17 residues. The CDR3 loop reads CASSLAVGTEGGYGYTF. DNA for the CDR3: TGCGCCAGCAGCTTGGCCGTCGGGACAGAAGGCGGCTATGGCTACACCTTC. Full variable domain (outside the CDR3, taken from reference TRBV5-1 and TRBJ1-2): KAGVTQTPRYLIKTRGQQVTLSCSPISGHRSVSWYQQTPGQGLQFLFEYFSETQRNKGNFPGRFSGRQFSNSRSEMNVSTLELGDSALYLCASSLAVGTEGGYGYTFGSGTRLTVV.

V is TRBV12-5 and J is TRBJ1-1; the D gene is possibly TRBD1 (6 bases). The germline gives CDR1 LGHNT, CDR2 FRNRAP. V was pared by 5 bases and J by 2 bases, with 12 bases between. The CDR3 consists of 14 residues. The CDR3 DNA is TGTGCTAGTGGTGCCTTGGACAGAAACACTGAAGCTTTCTTT. Protein: CASGALDRNTEAFF.

The rearrangement links TRBV6-5 to TRBJ1-5; D is perhaps TRBD1 (6 bases). V was cut by 4 bases and J by 4 bases, with 11 bases left in between. Looked up from germline, CDR1 is MNHEY and CDR2 is SVGAGI. The CDR3 runs to 14 residues. This chain's CDR3 is CASSSGVLNQPQHF. The CDR3 bases are TGTGCCAGCAGTTCAGGGGTACTTAATCAGCCCCAGCATTTT.

This chain links TRBV27 with TRBJ1-6; weak D call: TRBD1 (5 bases). V shed 3 bases and J shed 7 bases, with 7 bases lying between them. The CDR3 length is 13 residues. The germline CDR1 and CDR2 sequences are MNHEY and SMNVEV (reference sequence). The CDR3 sequence is CASSLRDNSPLHF. The CDR3 DNA reads as TGTGCCAGCAGTTTGCGGGACAATTCACCCCTCCACTTT.

This chain uses TRBV18 with TRBJ1-1; D perhaps matches TRBD1 (5 bases). CDR3 length: 14 amino acids. Looked up from germline, CDR1 is KGHSH and CDR2 is LQKENI. V shed 4 bases and J shed 6 bases, with 15 bases lying between them. The CDR3 nucleotides read TGTGCCAGCTCACGTGCCAGGGATGGGGCTGAAGCTTTCTTT. As protein: CASSRARDGAEAFF.

This clone was counted at least ten times. This rearrangement joins TRBV4-1 to TRBJ2-7; TRBD2 matches at 10 bases. With 8 bases clipped from V and 4 bases from J, the junction kept 8 bases outside the gene matches. CDR1 is MGHRA and CDR2 is YSYEKL in the germline V gene. This CDR3 region has 14 residues. CDR3 residues: CASAFSGGPYEQYF. The CDR3 DNA reads as TGCGCCAGCGCCTTTAGCGGGGGGCCTTACGAGCAGTACTTC.

The V call is TRBV13, the J call TRBJ1-2; D might be TRBD1 (5 bases). The V end was cut by 5 bases, the J end by 3 bases, with 19 bases between. The germline CDR1 and CDR2 sequences are PRHDT and FYEKMQ (reference sequence). This CDR3 comprises 16 residues. The CDR3 here is CASSAHGRGAHYGYTF. Written as DNA, the CDR3 is TGTGCCAGCAGCGCCCACGGGCGCGGGGCCCACTATGGCTACACCTTC.

The chain uses TRBV19 and TRBJ1-2; TRBD1 matches at 8 bases. V was pared by 6 bases and J by 5 bases, with 5 bases of the junction left unmatched. The CDR3 runs to 13 residues. The germline V gene encodes CDR1 LNHDA and CDR2 SQIVND (reference sequence). The chain's CDR3 is CASSLGQVYGYTF. The CDR3 nucleotides read TGTGCCAGTAGCCTGGGACAGGTATATGGCTACACCTTC.

This chain connects TRBV7-8 to TRBJ2-2; a weak D match, TRBD2 (7 bases). CDR3 length equals 18 residues. Trimming stripped 5 bases from V and 5 bases from J, with 24 bases between. In germline, CDR1 is SGHVS, CDR2 FQNEAQ. The DNA for the CDR3 is TGTGCCAGCAGCCTCCCCCGGGGGGCCATCACGAGGACCGGGGAGCTGTTTTTT. This sequence encodes CASSLPRGAITRTGELFF. Full variable domain (outside the CDR3, taken from reference TRBV7-8 and TRBJ2-2): GAGVSQSPRYKVAKRGQDVALRCDPISGHVSLFWYQQALGQGPEFLTYFQNEAQLDKSGLPSDRFFAERPEGSVSTLKIQRTQQEDSAVYLCASSLPRGAITRTGELFFGEGSRLTVL.

V and J are TRBV19 and TRBJ1-5; the D gene is possibly TRBD1 (6 bases). CDR1 and CDR2 from the germline V gene are LNHDA and SQIVND (reference sequence). The CDR3 consists of 13 residues. Deletions cut 5 bases from V and 2 bases from J, with 7 bases between. DNA for the CDR3: TGTGCCAGTAGTTACAGGGGCAATCAGCCCCAGCATTTT. Protein sequence: CASSYRGNQPQHF.

V is TRBV24-1 and J is TRBJ1-1, with 7 bases aligning to TRBD1. Per the germline V gene, CDR1 is KGHDR and CDR2 is SFDVKD. After removal of 4 bases from V and 3 bases from J, the junction contained 7 bases not matched to a gene. This CDR3 region has 15 residues. As DNA, the CDR3 is TGTGCCACCAGTGACACCAAACAGGGGTACACTGAAGCTTTCTTT. The encoded protein is CATSDTKQGYTEAFF.

V usage is TRBV18 and J usage is TRBJ2-7; D unclear. CDR3 length: 12 residues. CDR1 and CDR2 from the germline V gene are KGHSH and LQKENI. Trimming took off 2 bases at V and 3 bases at J, with 5 bases between the two ends. The chain's CDR3 is CASSPVLYEQYF. The CDR3 region has the DNA TGTGCCAGCTCACCAGTCCTCTACGAGCAGTACTTC.

The chain has TRBV25-1 and TRBJ1-3; weak D call: TRBD1 (6 bases). The CDR3 length is 16 residues. Trimming shortened V by 3 bases and J by 0 bases, and 12 bases separated the two germline ends. Germline lookup yields CDR1 MGHDK and CDR2 SYGVNS. CDR3 DNA sequence: TGTGCCAGCAGTGATTGGGGGGGCAGCTCTGGAAACACCATATATTTT. It yields the protein CASSDWGGSSGNTIYF.

This chain connects TRBV4-2 to TRBJ2-1; D is unclear. Trimming took 0 bases from V and 3 from J, leaving 6 bases between them. Germline lookup yields CDR1 LGHNA and CDR2 YNFKEQ. The CDR3 is made up of 14 amino acids. CDR3 region: CASSQDRVYNEQFF. CDR3 DNA: TGTGCCAGCAGCCAAGATCGGGTCTACAATGAGCAGTTCTTC.

J is TRBJ2-3 and V is TRBV5-1, with D hard to call. V was trimmed by 6 bases and J by 1 base, leaving 9 bases between them. Germline CDR1 reads SGHRS; CDR2 reads YFSETQ. The CDR3 runs to 13 residues. This CDR3 is CASTPPGTDTQYF. CDR3 DNA sequence: TGCGCCAGCACCCCCCCAGGCACAGATACGCAGTATTTT.